These 15 T cell receptor beta chains were sequenced from one sample in a study of CD8 T cells in Susac syndrome. Random hexamers were used to reverse transcribe about 0.5 to 1 ug of RNA. One entry per CDR3 protein, called by TCRdb with MiXCR from the immunoSEQ multiplex PCR reads. The table shows 250,000 to 300,000 distinct CDR3 sequences, with about 91% occurring only once. The specimen was CD8+ T cells from PBMCs. These receptors originate from a human donor with multiple sclerosis.

The chain links TRBV12-3 or TRBV12-4 to TRBJ1-4; tentatively, D is TRBD1 (6 bases). CDR3 length: 18 amino acids. The germline V and J ends were trimmed by 2 bases and 1 base, with 17 bases remaining between them. As DNA, the CDR3 is TGTGCCAGCAGTTTACGGCCCCCAGGGGAAGGAACTAATGAAAAACTGTTTTTT. Residues: CASSLRPPGEGTNEKLFF.

This clonotype was seen more than once but under ten times. CDR3 sequence (DNA): TGTGCCTGGAGTGTGGCAGGGGTGGTGGGTAGTGAAAAACTGTTTTTT. This encodes CAWSVAGVVGSEKLFF. This chain uses TRBV30 with TRBJ1-4, with D perhaps TRBD1 (6 bases). Germline V gene sequence: CDR1 GTSNPN, CDR2 SVGIG (reference sequence). Trimming pared 0 bases from V and 7 bases from J, leaving 18 bases between. The CDR3 totals 16 residues.

The chain couples TRBV28 to TRBJ1-2, with 8 bases matching TRBD1. J gave up 4 bases and V 7 bases, and 11 bases lay outside the gene matches. Germline CDR1 is MDHEN and CDR2 is SYDVKM. The CDR3 runs to 15 residues. CDR3 residues: CASTMQRTGFYGYTF. DNA for the CDR3: TGTGCCAGCACCATGCAAAGGACAGGGTTCTATGGCTACACCTTC.

The rearrangement uses TRBV25-1 and TRBJ1-6; TRBD1 agrees at 9 bases. The germline gives CDR1 MGHDK, CDR2 SYGVNS. Trimming cost V 6 bases and J 11 bases; bases outside gene matches: 11. The CDR3 loop spans 15 amino acids. In DNA, the CDR3 is TGTGCCAGCAGACCCGGGACAGGGTTCTACCCACCCCTCCACTTT. Protein sequence: CASRPGTGFYPPLHF.

The rearrangement joins TRBV21-1 to TRBJ2-1; no DNA check was done on the table's D call, TRBD2. TRBV21-1 has pseudogene status. This CDR3 contains 14 residues. The CDR3 DNA sequence: TGTGCCAGCAGACCGGCGGGGAAGGACAATGAGCAGTTCTTC. It yields the protein CASRPAGKDNEQFF.

V is TRBV18 and J is TRBJ2-5; possible D gene TRBD1, 6 bases. V gave up 6 bases and J gave up 2 bases, with 13 bases separating them. In germline, CDR1 is KGHSH, CDR2 LQKENI. The CDR3 length is 14 residues. DNA of the CDR3: TGTGCCAGCTCCATCCAGGGGTCTCAAGAGACCCAGTACTTC. Amino acids: CASSIQGSQETQYF.

The chain combines TRBV2 with TRBJ2-7; D may be TRBD1 or TRBD2 (5 bases each). Germline V CDR1 and CDR2: SNHLY, FYNNEI. V lost 3 bases and J 6 bases, leaving 30 bases between the germline ends. This CDR3 region has 19 residues. CDR3 sequence (DNA): TGTGCCAGCAGTGATCGTCCGGGATCGGACCCCAGCACTGGGGGCGAGCAGTACTTC. As protein: CASSDRPGSDPSTGGEQYF.

V is TRBV7-8 and J is TRBJ2-5; tentatively, D is TRBD1 (7 bases). The CDR3 spans 15 residues. CDR1 is SGHVS, CDR2 FQNEAQ, per germline. Trimming cost V 5 bases and J 5 bases, with 18 bases left between them. The CDR3 reads CASSLRGAGVETQYF. The CDR3 nucleotides are TGTGCCAGCAGCCTCAGGGGGGCAGGGGTCGAGACCCAGTACTTC.

Only one count was recorded for this clonotype. The chain's CDR3 is CASSLVPGQGANYGYTF. Here the CDR3 DNA reads TGTGCCAGCAGCTTAGTCCCGGGACAGGGGGCTAACTATGGCTACACCTTC. The chain carries TRBV7-9 and TRBJ1-2; 11 bases agree with TRBD1. In germline, CDR1 is SEHNR, CDR2 FQNEAQ (reference sequence). V lost 1 base, J lost 0 bases, and 4 bases stayed unmatched. This CDR3 has 17 residues.

The rearrangement links TRBV11-2 to TRBJ2-3, with D unclear. From germline, CDR1 is SGHAT and CDR2 FQNNGV. V lost 5 bases to trimming and J lost 8 bases, with 14 bases between them. The CDR3 is 13 amino acids. CDR3 region: CASSVFMTGTQYF. CDR3 bases: TGTGCCAGCAGCGTTTTCATGACGGGTACGCAGTATTTT. Using reference TRBV11-2 and TRBJ2-3 for the parts outside the CDR3, the full variable domain is EAGVAQSPRYKIIEKRQSVAFWCNPISGHATLYWYQQILGQGPKLLIQFQNNGVVDDSQLPKDRFSAERLKGVDSTLKIQPAKLEDSAVYLCASSVFMTGTQYFGPGTRLTVL.

The rearrangement joins TRBV28 to TRBJ2-1, with TRBD2 matching 7 bases. With V trimmed by 4 bases and J by 11 bases, 11 bases remained unmatched. CDR1 and CDR2 from the germline V gene are MDHEN and SYDVKM. This CDR3 contains 14 residues. In DNA, the CDR3 is TGTGCCAGCAGTTGGCGGGAGAGCGGTGATAAGCAGTTCTTC. Its translation is CASSWRESGDKQFF.

The genes are TRBV15 and TRBJ2-3; 10 bases are shared with TRBD1. The CDR3 covers 16 residues. Per the germline V gene, CDR1 is LNHNV and CDR2 is YYDKDF (reference sequence). V was pared by 3 bases and J by 1 base, with 4 bases of the junction left unmatched. CDR3 DNA sequence: TGTGCCACCAGCAGTCGACAGGGGGCCGGCACAGATACGCAGTATTTT. This gives the protein CATSSRQGAGTDTQYF.

The chain recombines TRBV24-1 with TRBJ2-7; D is unresolved. Trimming took off 0 bases at V and 4 bases at J, with 6 bases between the two ends. The germline CDR1 and CDR2 sequences are KGHDR and SFDVKD. This CDR3 is built from 13 residues. The CDR3 spells CATSDLMGYEQYF. As DNA, the CDR3 is TGTGCCACCAGTGATTTGATGGGTTACGAGCAGTACTTC.

The chain is built from TRBV20-1 and TRBJ1-5; no firm D call. CDR3 size: 15 residues. Germline CDR1 DFQATT, CDR2 SNEGSKA (reference sequence). Between the trimmed V and J ends, which lost 6 bases and 1 base, there was a span of 16 bases. CDR3 coding DNA: TGCAGTGCCACAGACCCCTCTAAGAGCAATCAGCCCCAGCATTTT. The encoded protein is CSATDPSKSNQPQHF.

This clonotype is a singleton in its sample. The J gene is TRBJ2-5, the V gene TRBV14; 11 bases line up with TRBD2. The CDR3 consists of 15 residues. Looked up from germline, CDR1 is SGHDN and CDR2 is FVKESK. The trim removed 4 bases at V and 1 base at J, leaving 2 bases unmatched. This CDR3 is CASSRLAGTQETQYF. The CDR3 region has the DNA TGTGCCAGCAGCCGACTAGCGGGGACCCAAGAGACCCAGTACTTC.